A selection of T cell receptor beta chains follows, all from one sample in a study of T cell changes during pregnancy in multiple sclerosis. Here immunoSEQ multiplex PCR was the method, and the copy in TCRdb shows in-frame clones only, minus some. The profile shows approximately 100,000 clones, about 93% of them singletons. The sample was peripheral blood, taken in the first trimester of pregnancy. These receptors all come from a female donor with multiple sclerosis, enrolled in a pregnancy study. Both conserved end residues are part of each CDR3.

v_gene: TRBV5-5
len: 19
j_gene: TRBJ2-7
CDR3aa: CASSTSRDRPRNPYYEQYF

v_gene: TRBV7-6
len: 14
j_gene: TRBJ2-1
CDR3aa: CASSSRRRGDEQFF

v_gene: TRBV6-6
len: 14
j_gene: TRBJ2-1
CDR3aa: CASSYTSGGNEQFF

v_gene: TRBV13
len: 14
j_gene: TRBJ1-2
CDR3aa: CASSWDRGGYGYTF

v_gene: TRBV12-5
len: 19
j_gene: TRBJ2-1
CDR3aa: CASGPLGTSGGMSYNEQFF

v_gene: TRBV11-2
len: 12
j_gene: TRBJ2-7
CDR3aa: CASSFSSYEQYF

v_gene: TRBV7-3
len: 18
j_gene: TRBJ2-3
CDR3aa: CASSRWAPRDRRTDTQYF

v_gene: TRBV5-1
len: 16
j_gene: TRBJ1-6
CDR3aa: CASSLALGRGRSPLHF

v_gene: TRBV7-2
len: 15
j_gene: TRBJ2-1
CDR3aa: CASSLGTGSFNEQFF

v_gene: TRBV7-9
len: 16
j_gene: TRBJ2-6
CDR3aa: CASSLNRGSGANVLTF

v_gene: TRBV30
len: 14
j_gene: TRBJ2-1
CDR3aa: CAWGPGLANNEQFF

v_gene: TRBV6-1
len: 14
j_gene: TRBJ2-7
CDR3aa: CASSSPGHHERQYF

v_gene: TRBV6-1
len: 15
j_gene: TRBJ2-7
CDR3aa: CASSETVGTDYEQYF

v_gene: TRBV9
len: 13
j_gene: TRBJ2-3
CDR3aa: CASSPPTGDTQYF

v_gene: TRBV19
len: 16
j_gene: TRBJ1-2
CDR3aa: CASSIAGRVVGTGYTF

v_gene: TRBV18
len: 20
j_gene: TRBJ2-3
CDR3aa: CASSPLQGTLQGKLAYTQYF

v_gene: TRBV9
len: 16
j_gene: TRBJ2-5
CDR3aa: CASSGRQGEYQETQYF

v_gene: TRBV2
len: 14
j_gene: TRBJ1-4
CDR3aa: CASIGWGPSEKLFF

v_gene: TRBV5-4
len: 17
j_gene: TRBJ2-5
CDR3aa: CASNAIPSGGFGETQYF

v_gene: TRBV7-3
len: 15
j_gene: TRBJ2-7
CDR3aa: CASSFSGGTAYEQYF

v_gene: TRBV12-5
len: 17
j_gene: TRBJ2-1
CDR3aa: CASGLVSGRGVYNEQFF

v_gene: TRBV11-2
len: 14
j_gene: TRBJ2-1
CDR3aa: CASSRLASGREQFF